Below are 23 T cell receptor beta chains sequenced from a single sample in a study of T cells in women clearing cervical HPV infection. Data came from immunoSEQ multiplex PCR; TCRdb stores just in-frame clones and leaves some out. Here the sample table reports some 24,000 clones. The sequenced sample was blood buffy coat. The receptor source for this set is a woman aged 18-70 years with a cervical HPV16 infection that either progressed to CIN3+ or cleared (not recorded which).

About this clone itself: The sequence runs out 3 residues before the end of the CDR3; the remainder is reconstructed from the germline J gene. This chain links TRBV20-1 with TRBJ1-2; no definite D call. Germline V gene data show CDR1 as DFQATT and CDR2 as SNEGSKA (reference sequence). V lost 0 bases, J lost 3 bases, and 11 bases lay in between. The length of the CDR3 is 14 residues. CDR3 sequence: CSARDFKVDYGYTF. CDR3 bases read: TGCAGTGCTAGAGATTTTAAGGTTGACTATGGC.

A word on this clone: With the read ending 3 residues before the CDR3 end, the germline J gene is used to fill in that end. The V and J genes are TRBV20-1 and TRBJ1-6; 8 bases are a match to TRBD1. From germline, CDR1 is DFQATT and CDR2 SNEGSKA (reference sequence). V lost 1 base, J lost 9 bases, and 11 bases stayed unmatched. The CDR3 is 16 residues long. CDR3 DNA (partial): TGCAGTGCTAGAGTAGGTGGACAGGGAGGGGGTTCACCC. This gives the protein CSARVGGQGGGSP. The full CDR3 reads CSARVGGQGGGSPLHF.

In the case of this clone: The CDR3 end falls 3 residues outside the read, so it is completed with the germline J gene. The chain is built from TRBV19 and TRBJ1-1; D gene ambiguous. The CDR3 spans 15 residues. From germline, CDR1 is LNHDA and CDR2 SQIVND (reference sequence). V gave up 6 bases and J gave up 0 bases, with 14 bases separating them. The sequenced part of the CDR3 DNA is TGTGCCAGTAGCAAAACTAGGGAGCTGAACACTGAA. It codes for CASSKTRELNTE. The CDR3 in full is CASSKTRELNTEAFF. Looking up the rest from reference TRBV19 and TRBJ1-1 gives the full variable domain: DGGITQSPKYLFRKEGQNVTLSCEQNLNHDAMYWYRQDPGQGLRLIYYSQIVNDFQKGDIAEGYSVSREKKESFPLTVTSAQKNPTAFYLCASSKTRELNTEAFFGQGTRLTVV.

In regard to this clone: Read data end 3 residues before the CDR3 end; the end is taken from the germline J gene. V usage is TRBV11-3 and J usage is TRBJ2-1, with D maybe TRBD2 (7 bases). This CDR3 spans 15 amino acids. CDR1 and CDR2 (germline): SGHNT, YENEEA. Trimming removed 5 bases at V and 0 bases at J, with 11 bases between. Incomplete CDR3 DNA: TGTGCCAGCAGCGGCGGGGGCAACTCCTACAATGAG. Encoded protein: CASSGGGNSYNE. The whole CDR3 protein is CASSGGGNSYNEQFF.

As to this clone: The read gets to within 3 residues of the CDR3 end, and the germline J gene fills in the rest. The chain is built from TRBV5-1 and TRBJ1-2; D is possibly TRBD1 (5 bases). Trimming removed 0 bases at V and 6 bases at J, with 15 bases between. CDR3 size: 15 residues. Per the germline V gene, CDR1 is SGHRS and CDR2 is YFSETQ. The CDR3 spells CASSLEGREWNGYTF. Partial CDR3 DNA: TGCGCCAGCAGCTTGGAAGGCAGGGAATGGAATGGC.

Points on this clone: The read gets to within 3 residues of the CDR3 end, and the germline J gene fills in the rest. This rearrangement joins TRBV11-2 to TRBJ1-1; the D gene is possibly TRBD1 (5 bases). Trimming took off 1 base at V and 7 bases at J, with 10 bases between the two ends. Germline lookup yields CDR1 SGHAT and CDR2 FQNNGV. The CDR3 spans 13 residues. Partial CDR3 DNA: TGTGCCAGCAGCTTAGGAATAAGGGGTGAA. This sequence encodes CASSLGIRGE. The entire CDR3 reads CASSLGIRGEAFF.

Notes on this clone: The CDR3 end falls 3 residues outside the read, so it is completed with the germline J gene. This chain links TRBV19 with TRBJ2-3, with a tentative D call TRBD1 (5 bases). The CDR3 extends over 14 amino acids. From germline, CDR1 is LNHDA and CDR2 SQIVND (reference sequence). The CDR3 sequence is CASSIDQGVETQYF. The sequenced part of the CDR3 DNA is TGTGCCAGTAGTATAGATCAAGGGGTAGAGACG. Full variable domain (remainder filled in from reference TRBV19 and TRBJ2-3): DGGITQSPKYLFRKEGQNVTLSCEQNLNHDAMYWYRQDPGQGLRLIYYSQIVNDFQKGDIAEGYSVSREKKESFPLTVTSAQKNPTAFYLCASSIDQGVETQYFGPGTRLTVL.

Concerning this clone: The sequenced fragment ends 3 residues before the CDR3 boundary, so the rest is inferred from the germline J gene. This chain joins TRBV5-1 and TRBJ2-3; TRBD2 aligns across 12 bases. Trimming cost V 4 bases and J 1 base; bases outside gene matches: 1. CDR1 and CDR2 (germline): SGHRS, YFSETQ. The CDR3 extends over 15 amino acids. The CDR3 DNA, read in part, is TGCGCCAGCAGCGGACTAGCGGGACGCACAGATACG. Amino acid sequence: CASSGLAGRTDT. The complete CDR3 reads CASSGLAGRTDTQYF.

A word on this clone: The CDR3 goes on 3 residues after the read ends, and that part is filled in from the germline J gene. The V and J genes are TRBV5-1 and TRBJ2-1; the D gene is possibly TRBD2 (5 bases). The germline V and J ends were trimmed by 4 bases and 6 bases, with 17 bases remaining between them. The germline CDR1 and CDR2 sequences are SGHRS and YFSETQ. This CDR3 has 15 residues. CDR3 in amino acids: CASSPNAGLLNEQFF. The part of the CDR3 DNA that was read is TGCGCCAGCAGCCCGAACGCGGGCCTACTCAATGAG.

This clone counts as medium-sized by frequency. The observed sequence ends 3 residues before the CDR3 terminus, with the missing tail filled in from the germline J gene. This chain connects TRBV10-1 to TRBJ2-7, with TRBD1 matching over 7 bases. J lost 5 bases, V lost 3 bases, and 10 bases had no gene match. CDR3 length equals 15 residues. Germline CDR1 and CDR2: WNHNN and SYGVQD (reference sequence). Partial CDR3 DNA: TGCGCCAGCAGTGATGTTGCAGGGGGTACAGACGAG. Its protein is CASSDVAGGTDE. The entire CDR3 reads CASSDVAGGTDEQYF.

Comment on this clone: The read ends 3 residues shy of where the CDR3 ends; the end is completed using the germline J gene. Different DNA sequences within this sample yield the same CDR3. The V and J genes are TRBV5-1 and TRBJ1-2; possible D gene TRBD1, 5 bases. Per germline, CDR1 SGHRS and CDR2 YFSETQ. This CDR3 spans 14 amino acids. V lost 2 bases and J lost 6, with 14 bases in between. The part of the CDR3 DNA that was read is TGCGCCAGCAGCTTAGAGGGGATAAAGGATGGC. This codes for CASSLEGIKDG. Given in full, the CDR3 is CASSLEGIKDGYTF.

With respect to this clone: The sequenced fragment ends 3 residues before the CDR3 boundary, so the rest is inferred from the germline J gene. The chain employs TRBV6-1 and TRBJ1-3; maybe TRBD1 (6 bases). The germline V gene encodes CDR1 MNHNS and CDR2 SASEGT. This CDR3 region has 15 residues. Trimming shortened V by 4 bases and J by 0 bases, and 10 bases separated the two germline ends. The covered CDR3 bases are TGTGCCAGCAGTGTAACAGGGATCTCTGGAAACACC. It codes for CASSVTGISGNT. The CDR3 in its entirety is CASSVTGISGNTIYF.

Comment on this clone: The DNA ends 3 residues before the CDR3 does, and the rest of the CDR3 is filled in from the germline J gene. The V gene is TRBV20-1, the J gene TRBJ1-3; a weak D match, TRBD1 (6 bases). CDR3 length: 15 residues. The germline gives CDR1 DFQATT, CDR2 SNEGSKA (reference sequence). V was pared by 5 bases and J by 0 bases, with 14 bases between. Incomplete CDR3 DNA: TGCAGTGCTGGCAGGGGCCCGAGCTCTGGAAACACC. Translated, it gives CSAGRGPSSGNT. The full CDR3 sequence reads CSAGRGPSSGNTIYF.

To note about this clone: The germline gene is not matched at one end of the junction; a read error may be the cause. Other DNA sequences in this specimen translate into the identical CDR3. CDR3 in amino acids: CASSYAGSGNTIYF. The covered CDR3 bases are TGTGCCAGCAGTTACGCAGGCTCTGGAAACACT. V is TRBV6-2 or TRBV6-3 and J is TRBJ1-3; D ambiguous. The missing CDR3 end, 3 residues past where the read stops, is filled in from the germline J gene. CDR3 length equals 14 residues. CDR1 is MNHEY and CDR2 is SVGEGT in the germline V gene.

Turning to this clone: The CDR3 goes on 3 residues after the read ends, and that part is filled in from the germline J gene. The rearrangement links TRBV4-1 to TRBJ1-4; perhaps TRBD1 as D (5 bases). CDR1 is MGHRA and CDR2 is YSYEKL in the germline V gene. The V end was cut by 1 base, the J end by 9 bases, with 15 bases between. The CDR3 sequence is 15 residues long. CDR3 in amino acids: CASSQVGQGYKKLFF. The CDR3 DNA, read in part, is TGCGCCAGCAGCCAAGTTGGGCAGGGTTACAAAAAA.

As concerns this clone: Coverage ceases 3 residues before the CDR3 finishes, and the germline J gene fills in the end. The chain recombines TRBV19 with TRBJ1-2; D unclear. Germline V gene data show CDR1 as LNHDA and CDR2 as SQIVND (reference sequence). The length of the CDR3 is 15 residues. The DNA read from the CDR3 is TGTGCCAGTAGGCGGGAGGGAGGCTCCTACAATGAC. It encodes CASRREGGSYND. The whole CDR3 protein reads CASRREGGSYNDYTF.

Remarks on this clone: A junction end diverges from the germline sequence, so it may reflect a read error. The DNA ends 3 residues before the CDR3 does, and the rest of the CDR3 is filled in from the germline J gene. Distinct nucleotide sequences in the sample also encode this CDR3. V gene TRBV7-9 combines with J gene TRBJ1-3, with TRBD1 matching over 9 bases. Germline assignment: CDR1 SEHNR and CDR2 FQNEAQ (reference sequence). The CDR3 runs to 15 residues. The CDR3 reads CASVIGDRAGNTIYF. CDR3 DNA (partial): TGTGCCAGCGTCATAGGGGACAGGGCAGGAAACACG.

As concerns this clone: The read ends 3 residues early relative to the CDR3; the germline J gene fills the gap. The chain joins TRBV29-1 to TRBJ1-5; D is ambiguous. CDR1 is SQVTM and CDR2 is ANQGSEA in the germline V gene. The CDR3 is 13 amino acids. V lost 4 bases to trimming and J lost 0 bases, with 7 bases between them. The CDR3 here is CSVGVYSNQPQHF. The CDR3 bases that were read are TGCAGCGTTGGCGTTTATAGCAATCAGCCC.

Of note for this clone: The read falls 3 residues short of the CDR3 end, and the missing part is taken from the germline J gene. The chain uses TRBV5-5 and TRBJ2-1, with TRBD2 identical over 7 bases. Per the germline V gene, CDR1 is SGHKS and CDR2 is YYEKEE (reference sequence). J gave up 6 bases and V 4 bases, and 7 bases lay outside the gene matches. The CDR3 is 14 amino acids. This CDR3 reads CASSLGLVINEQFF. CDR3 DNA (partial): TGTGCCAGCAGCCTAGGACTAGTAATCAATGAG.

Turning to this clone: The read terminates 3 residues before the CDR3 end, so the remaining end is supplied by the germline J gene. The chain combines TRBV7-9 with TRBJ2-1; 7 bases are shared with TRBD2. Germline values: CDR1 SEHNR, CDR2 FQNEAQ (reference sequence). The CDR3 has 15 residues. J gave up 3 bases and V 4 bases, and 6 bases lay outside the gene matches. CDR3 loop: CASSYHGGNYNEQFF. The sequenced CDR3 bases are TGTGCCAGCAGCTATCACGGGGGGAACTACAATGAG. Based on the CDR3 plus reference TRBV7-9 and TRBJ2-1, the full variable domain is DTGVSQNPRHKITKRGQNVTFRCDPISEHNRLYWYRQTLGQGPEFLTYFQNEAQLEKSRLLSDRFSAERPKGSFSTLEIQRTEQGDSAMYLCASSYHGGNYNEQFFGPGTRLTVL.

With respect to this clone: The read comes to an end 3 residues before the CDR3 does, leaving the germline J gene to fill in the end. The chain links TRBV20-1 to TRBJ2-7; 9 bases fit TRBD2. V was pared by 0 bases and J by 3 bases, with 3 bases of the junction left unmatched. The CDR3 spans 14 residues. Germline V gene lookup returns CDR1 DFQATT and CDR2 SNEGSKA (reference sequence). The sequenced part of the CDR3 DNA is TGCAGTGCTAGAGATTGGCGGGAGGGCTACGAG. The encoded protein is CSARDWREGYE. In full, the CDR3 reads CSARDWREGYEQYF.

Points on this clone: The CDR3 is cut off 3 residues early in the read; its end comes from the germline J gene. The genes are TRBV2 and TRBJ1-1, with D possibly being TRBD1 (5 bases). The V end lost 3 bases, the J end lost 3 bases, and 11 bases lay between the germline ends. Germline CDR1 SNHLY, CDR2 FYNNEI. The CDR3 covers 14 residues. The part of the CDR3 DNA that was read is TGTGCCAGCAGTGATCAGGGCGGGGACACTGAA. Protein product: CASSDQGGDTE. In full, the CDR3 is CASSDQGGDTEAFF.

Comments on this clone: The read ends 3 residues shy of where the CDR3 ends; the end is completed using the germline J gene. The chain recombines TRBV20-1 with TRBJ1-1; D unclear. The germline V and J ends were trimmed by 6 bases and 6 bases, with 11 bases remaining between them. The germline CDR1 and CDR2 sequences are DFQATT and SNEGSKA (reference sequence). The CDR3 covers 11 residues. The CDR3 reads CSAPRLSEAFF. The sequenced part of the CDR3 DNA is TGCAGTGCCCCTAGGCTATCTGAA.